The 9 T cell receptor beta chains reported below all come from one sample, sequenced in a study of blood T cell repertoires in COVID-19. Method: immunoSEQ multiplex PCR; TCRdb's copy keeps in-frame clones and lacks some. The data hold some 220,000 clones, with 70% to 90% observed a single time. Sequences were obtained from peripheral blood. The receptors come from a man aged 45 to 65 with COVID-19, enrolled during active disease.

The chain carries TRBV6-2 or TRBV6-3 and TRBJ1-2; D ambiguous. The germline V gene encodes CDR1 MNHEY and CDR2 SVGEGT. The CDR3 loop spans 12 amino acids. V was clipped by 3 bases and J by 10 bases, with 12 bases between them. The CDR3 DNA sequence: TGTGCCAGCAGTTATCAGGCCTTTACCTACACCTTC. Protein product: CASSYQAFTYTF.

This clone was observed a handful of times. The V call is TRBV18, the J call TRBJ1-6, with D uncertain. CDR1 is KGHSH, CDR2 LQKENI, per germline. The CDR3 has 13 residues. V lost 2 bases and J lost 7, with 6 bases in between. As DNA, the CDR3 is TGTGCCAGCTCACCAGGCGGCAATTCACCCCTCCACTTT. This translates into CASSPGGNSPLHF.

V usage is TRBV7-9 and J usage is TRBJ2-1; possibly TRBD1 for D (6 bases). Germline CDR1 and CDR2: SEHNR and FQNEAQ (reference sequence). Trimming removed 6 bases from V and 3 bases from J, with 18 bases in between. The CDR3 runs to 16 residues. CDR3 in DNA: TGTGCCAGCAGGATTGAACAGGGTCTACACTACAATGAGCAGTTCTTC. It specifies CASRIEQGLHYNEQFF.

The V call is TRBV19, the J call TRBJ2-7, with 9 bases matching TRBD1. V trimming: 6 bases; J trimming: 5 bases; junction bases outside the gene matches: 2. CDR1 LNHDA and CDR2 SQIVND come from the germline V gene (reference sequence). The CDR3 has 12 amino acids. The CDR3 DNA is TGTGCCAGTAGAAGGACAGGGGACGAGCAGTACTTC. It codes for CASRRTGDEQYF.

This rearrangement joins TRBV7-9 to TRBJ2-5, with D uncertain. V lost 3 bases to trimming and J lost 2 bases, with 13 bases between them. This CDR3 contains 15 residues. The germline V gene encodes CDR1 SEHNR and CDR2 FQNEAQ (reference sequence). As DNA, the CDR3 is TGTGCCAGCAGCTTTTGGGCAGACCCTCAAGAGACCCAGTACTTC. It yields the protein CASSFWADPQETQYF.

The chain uses TRBV19 and TRBJ2-7; 8 bases agree with TRBD1. V lost 4 bases, J lost 5 bases, and 10 bases stayed unmatched. Per the germline V gene, CDR1 is LNHDA and CDR2 is SQIVND (reference sequence). CDR3 length: 15 residues. The CDR3, as DNA: TGTGCCAGTAGTAGAACGATGACAGGGGCGGACGAGCAGTACTTC. Its protein is CASSRTMTGADEQYF.

The V gene is TRBV18, the J gene TRBJ1-2; 9 nucleotides agree with TRBD1. Germline V gene lookup returns CDR1 KGHSH and CDR2 LQKENI. The CDR3 runs 16 residues. V trimming: 0 bases; J trimming: 7 bases; junction bases outside the gene matches: 9. CDR3 in amino acids: CASSPPATGGVFGYTF. CDR3 in DNA: TGTGCCAGCTCACCACCGGCTACAGGGGGCGTGTTTGGCTACACCTTC.

The J gene is TRBJ2-5, the V gene TRBV11-1; 7 bases agree with TRBD1. The CDR3 is 14 amino acids. V lost 5 bases and J lost 5; bases outside the gene matches: 8. CDR1 is SGHAT and CDR2 is FQDESV in the germline V gene (reference sequence). Here the CDR3 reads CASSRTGVYETQYF. The CDR3 DNA reads as TGTGCCAGCAGCCGAACAGGGGTTTATGAGACCCAGTACTTC.

This clone came up a few times. The genes are TRBV9 and TRBJ1-1, with D possibly matching TRBD1 (5 bases). This CDR3 contains 14 residues. Germline-derived CDR1 and CDR2 are SGDLS and YYNGEE. Between the trimmed V and J ends, which lost 3 bases and 1 base, there was a span of 10 bases. The CDR3 loop reads CASSAQGQNTEAFF. CDR3 sequence (DNA): TGTGCCAGCAGCGCCCAGGGTCAGAACACTGAAGCTTTCTTT.